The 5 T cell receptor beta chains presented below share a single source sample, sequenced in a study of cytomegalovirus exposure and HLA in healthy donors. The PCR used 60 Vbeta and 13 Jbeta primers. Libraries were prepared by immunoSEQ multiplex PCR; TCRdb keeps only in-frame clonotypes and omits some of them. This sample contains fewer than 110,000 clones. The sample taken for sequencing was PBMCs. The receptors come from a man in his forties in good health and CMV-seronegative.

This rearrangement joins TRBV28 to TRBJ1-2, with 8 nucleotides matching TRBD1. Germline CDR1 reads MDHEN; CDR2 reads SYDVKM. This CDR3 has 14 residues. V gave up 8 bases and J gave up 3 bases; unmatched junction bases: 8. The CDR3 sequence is CASSVTGGDYGYTF. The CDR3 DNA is TGTGCCAGCTCTGTTACAGGGGGTGACTATGGCTACACCTTC.

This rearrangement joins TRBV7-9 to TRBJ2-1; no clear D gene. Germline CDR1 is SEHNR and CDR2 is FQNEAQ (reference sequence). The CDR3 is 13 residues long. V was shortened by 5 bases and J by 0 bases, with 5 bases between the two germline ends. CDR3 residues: CASSGSSYNEQFF. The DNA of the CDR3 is TGTGCCAGCAGCGGTAGCTCCTACAATGAGCAGTTCTTC.

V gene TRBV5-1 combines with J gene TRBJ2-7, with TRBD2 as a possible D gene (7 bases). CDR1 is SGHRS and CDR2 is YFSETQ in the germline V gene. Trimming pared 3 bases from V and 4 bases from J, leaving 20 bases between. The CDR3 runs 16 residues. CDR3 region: CASSSPAGGPGYEQYF. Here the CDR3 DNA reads TGCGCCAGCAGCTCTCCAGCCGGGGGGCCGGGGTACGAGCAGTACTTC.

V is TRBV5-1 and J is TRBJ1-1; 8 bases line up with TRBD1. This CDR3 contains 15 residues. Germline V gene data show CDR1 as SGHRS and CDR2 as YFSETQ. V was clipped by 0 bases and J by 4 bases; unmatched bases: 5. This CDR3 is CASSLETGVGTEAFF. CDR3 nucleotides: TGCGCCAGCAGCTTGGAGACAGGGGTGGGCACTGAAGCTTTCTTT.

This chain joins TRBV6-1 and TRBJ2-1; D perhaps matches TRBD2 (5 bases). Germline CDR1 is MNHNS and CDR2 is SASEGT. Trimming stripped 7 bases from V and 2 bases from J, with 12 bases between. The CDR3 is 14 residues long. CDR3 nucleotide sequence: TGTGCCAGCACAGCGGAAAAAGCCTACAATGAGCAGTTCTTC. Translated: CASTAEKAYNEQFF.